This entry lists 20 T cell receptor beta chains sequenced from one sample in a study of shared clonotypes between healthy human individuals. TCRdb's copy holds only in-frame clones and misses some; the assay was immunoSEQ multiplex PCR. The repertoire holds around 2.1 million clones, 90% to 95% seen once, with more than 1.5% in the top ten. The naive CD8 population came from CD45RO-negative cells selected for CCR7, without terminally differentiated effector memory CD45RA+ cells. Sample: naive CD8+ T cells from PBMCs. These receptors were obtained from a man between 18 and 35 years old in good health. Some clones in this sample may be carry-over from other donors' samples.

This clone was seen just once. The chain uses TRBV4-2 and TRBJ2-1, with 7 positions matching TRBD2. With V trimmed by 0 bases and J by 7 bases, 6 bases remained unmatched. The CDR3 spans 15 residues. The V gene's germline CDR1 is LGHNA and CDR2 YNFKEQ. The CDR3 bases are TGTGCCAGCAGCCAAGATGAGCGGGATAGGAATGAGCAGTTCTTC. This sequence encodes CASSQDERDRNEQFF.

The V and J genes are TRBV19 and TRBJ1-4; TRBD1 aligns across 10 bases. Unmatched junction bases numbered 7, after V lost 5 bases and J lost 4 bases. This CDR3 is 16 amino acids long. Germline CDR1 reads LNHDA; CDR2 reads SQIVND (reference sequence). The CDR3 DNA is TGTGCCAGTAGTTTCGGGACAGGGGAATATAATGAAAAACTGTTTTTT. Amino acids: CASSFGTGEYNEKLFF.

The V gene is TRBV15, the J gene TRBJ2-7; TRBD1 aligns across 7 bases. From germline, CDR1 is LNHNV and CDR2 YYDKDF (reference sequence). The V and J ends lost 2 bases and 5 bases, in that order; junction bases with no gene match: 9. CDR3 length equals 15 residues. The CDR3 DNA is TGTGCCACCAGCAGAACGTTCGACAGGGTTGACGAGCAGTACTTC. Translation: CATSRTFDRVDEQYF.

The rearrangement joins TRBV7-6 to TRBJ2-1; 8 bases fit TRBD2. The CDR3 sequence is 13 residues long. Germline-derived CDR1 and CDR2 are SGHVS and FNYEAQ. With V trimmed by 7 bases and J by 9 bases, 8 bases remained unmatched. The CDR3: CASTSWTSSEQFF. The CDR3 bases are TGTGCCAGCACCTCGTGGACTAGCTCTGAGCAGTTCTTC.

V is TRBV7-6 and J is TRBJ2-1, with 8 bases lining up with TRBD2. Germline loops: CDR1 SGHVS, CDR2 FNYEAQ. Trimming at V came to 3 bases and at J to 9 bases, leaving 13 bases not matched to a gene. The CDR3 length is 16 residues. As DNA, the CDR3 is TGTGCCAGCAGCTTCCCCGGGACTAGGGGCTCGGGTGAGCAGTTCTTC. It is translated as CASSFPGTRGSGEQFF.

This chain links TRBV9 with TRBJ2-1; D is perhaps TRBD1 (6 bases). V shed 3 bases and J shed 6 bases, with 10 bases lying between them. CDR1 and CDR2 from the germline V gene are SGDLS and YYNGEE. This CDR3 is built from 13 residues. CDR3 nucleotide sequence: TGTGCCAGCAGCGCCATAGGGGGCAATGAGCAGTTCTTC. Translation: CASSAIGGNEQFF.

This clone was seen a few times. Here the CDR3 reads CASSTGGVGQPQHF. The CDR3 DNA follows: TGTGCCAGCAGTACGGGGGGCGTGGGTCAGCCCCAGCATTTT. The chain joins TRBV27 to TRBJ1-5; D is possibly TRBD1 (6 bases). Trimming removed 5 bases from V and 6 bases from J, with 14 bases in between. This CDR3 is built from 14 residues. Germline assignment: CDR1 MNHEY and CDR2 SMNVEV (reference sequence).

The chain couples TRBV9 to TRBJ1-4, with 7 bases fitting TRBD1. V trimming: 0 bases; J trimming: 6 bases; junction bases outside the gene matches: 5. The CDR3 length is 15 residues. CDR1 is SGDLS, CDR2 YYNGEE, per germline. The CDR3 DNA is TGTGCCAGCAGCGTAGTGGCAGGGGGAGATGAAAAACTGTTTTTT. This codes for CASSVVAGGDEKLFF.

The chain combines TRBV28 with TRBJ2-5; TRBD2 agrees at 10 bases. V was pared by 6 bases and J by 5 bases, with 12 bases of the junction left unmatched. This CDR3 spans 16 amino acids. Germline CDR1 MDHEN, CDR2 SYDVKM. CDR3 coding DNA: TGTGCCAGCAGCCACCGACTAGCGGGTCATCGGGAGACCCAGTACTTC. Amino acid sequence: CASSHRLAGHRETQYF. The entire variable domain, with the rest obtained from reference TRBV28 and TRBJ2-5, is as follows: DVKVTQSSRYLVKRTGEKVFLECVQDMDHENMFWYRQDPGLGLRLIYFSYDVKMKEKGDIPEGYSVSREKKERFSLILESASTNQTSMYLCASSHRLAGHRETQYFGPGTRLLVL.

About this clone: Within the sample, other DNA sequences also encode this same CDR3. The V gene is TRBV5-1, the J gene TRBJ2-3; D not resolved. Trimming pared 5 bases from V and 4 bases from J, leaving 5 bases between. CDR1 and CDR2 (germline): SGHRS, YFSETQ. The CDR3 loop spans 11 amino acids. CDR3 residues: CASRGPDTQYF. The CDR3 DNA sequence: TGCGCCAGCAGGGGCCCAGATACGCAGTATTTT.

The gene calls are TRBV5-4 and TRBJ2-2; no clear D gene. V was cut by 0 bases and J by 7 bases, with 4 bases left in between. CDR3 size: 12 residues. Germline V gene lookup returns CDR1 SGHNT and CDR2 YYREEE (reference sequence). The CDR3 DNA follows: TGTGCCAGCAGCTTGGGACTCGGGGAGCTGTTTTTT. Its translation is CASSLGLGELFF.

This chain connects TRBV7-9 to TRBJ1-4; a weak D match, TRBD1 (5 bases). The V gene's germline CDR1 is SEHNR and CDR2 FQNEAQ (reference sequence). Trimming left V 5 bases short and J 5 bases short, with 15 bases between. The CDR3 runs to 15 residues. The CDR3 bases are TGTGCCAGCAGCCCACCGGGACGGCTCAATGAAAAACTGTTTTTT. Amino acid sequence: CASSPPGRLNEKLFF.

The chain combines TRBV28 with TRBJ2-3; 9 bases are a match to TRBD1. CDR3 length: 16 residues. Germline values: CDR1 MDHEN, CDR2 SYDVKM. V shed 4 bases, J shed 0 bases, and the junction held 5 bases outside the gene matches. CDR3 sequence reads: CASSYYRGLSTDTQYF. As DNA, the CDR3 is TGTGCCAGCAGTTACTACAGGGGGCTGAGCACAGATACGCAGTATTTT.

Concerning this clone itself: The sample contains more than one DNA sequence encoding this CDR3. V is TRBV15 and J is TRBJ2-1; 11 bases line up with TRBD2. The CDR3 has 16 residues. V was pared by 0 bases and J by 6 bases, with 4 bases of the junction left unmatched. From germline, CDR1 is LNHNV and CDR2 YYDKDF (reference sequence). CDR3: CATSRDIAGGGNEQFF. In nucleotides, the CDR3 is TGTGCCACCAGCAGAGATATAGCGGGAGGGGGCAATGAGCAGTTCTTC.

This chain connects TRBV10-3 to TRBJ2-7, with D unclear. The ends were cut back, 5 bases at V and 2 bases at J, with 13 bases in the middle. The CDR3 contains 14 residues. Germline CDR1 ENHRY, CDR2 SYGVKD. Here the CDR3 DNA reads TGTGCCATCAGTCAAGTGTCTGGAGCCTACGAGCAGTACTTC. Protein product: CAISQVSGAYEQYF.

This clone has only one observation. The V and J genes are TRBV4-1 and TRBJ2-5; TRBD2 might be the D (5 bases). Trimming pared 1 base from V and 5 bases from J, leaving 17 bases between. The CDR3 length is 16 residues. The germline CDR1 and CDR2 sequences are MGHRA and YSYEKL. The CDR3 coding sequence is TGCGCCAGCAGCCAAGTACGGGGTGAACCCCGGGAGACCCAGTACTTC. This translates into CASSQVRGEPRETQYF.

The chain links TRBV2 to TRBJ1-2; 7 bases fit TRBD1. The V and J ends lost 8 bases and 0 bases, in that order; junction bases with no gene match: 3. CDR3 length: 13 amino acids. Germline CDR1 and CDR2: SNHLY and FYNNEI. The CDR3 nucleotides are TGTGCCAGCTGGGGACAGTCTAACTATGGCTACACCTTC. Residues: CASWGQSNYGYTF.

The CDR3 spells CASARGVNEQFF. DNA for the CDR3: TGTGCCAGCGCTCGGGGGGTCAATGAGCAGTTCTTC. The chain combines TRBV27 with TRBJ2-1; TRBD2 aligns across 7 bases. Germline V gene lookup returns CDR1 MNHEY and CDR2 SMNVEV (reference sequence). CDR3 length: 12 residues. J lost 6 bases, V lost 8 bases, and 4 bases had no gene match.

This clone was detected once. Other nucleotide sequences in the sample specify the same CDR3. CDR3 nucleotide sequence: TGTGCCAGCAGTTTATCCCGCGGTACAGATACGCAGTATTTT. Translating gives CASSLSRGTDTQYF. The chain joins TRBV27 to TRBJ2-3; D not resolved. This CDR3 region has 14 residues. CDR1 and CDR2 from the germline V gene are MNHEY and SMNVEV (reference sequence). Trimming left V 0 bases short and J 3 bases short, with 7 bases between.

This sequence joins TRBV28 and TRBJ1-1; maybe TRBD1 (5 bases). Germline V lookup: CDR1 MDHEN, CDR2 SYDVKM. Trimming took off 6 bases at V and 0 bases at J, with 14 bases between the two ends. CDR3 length: 15 amino acids. The DNA for the CDR3 is TGTGCCAGCAGGGCTCAGGGAATCATGAACACTGAAGCTTTCTTT. Translating gives CASRAQGIMNTEAFF.